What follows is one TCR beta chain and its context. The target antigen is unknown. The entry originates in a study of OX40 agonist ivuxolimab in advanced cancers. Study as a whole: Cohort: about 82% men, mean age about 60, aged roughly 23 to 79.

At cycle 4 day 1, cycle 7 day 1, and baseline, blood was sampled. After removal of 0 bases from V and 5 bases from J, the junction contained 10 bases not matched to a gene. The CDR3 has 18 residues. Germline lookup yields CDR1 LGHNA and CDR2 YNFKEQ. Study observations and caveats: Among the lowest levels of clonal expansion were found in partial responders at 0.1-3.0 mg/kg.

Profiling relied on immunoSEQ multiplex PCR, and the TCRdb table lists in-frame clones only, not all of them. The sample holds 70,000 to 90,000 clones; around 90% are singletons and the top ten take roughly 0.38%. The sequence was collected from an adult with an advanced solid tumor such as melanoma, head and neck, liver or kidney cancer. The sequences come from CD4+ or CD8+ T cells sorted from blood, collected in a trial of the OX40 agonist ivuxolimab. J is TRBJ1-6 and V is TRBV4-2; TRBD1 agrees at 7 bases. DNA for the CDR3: TGTGCCAGCAGCCAAGATCCGTTACAGGGGATCGATAATTCACCCCTCCACTTT. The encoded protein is CASSQDPLQGIDNSPLHF.